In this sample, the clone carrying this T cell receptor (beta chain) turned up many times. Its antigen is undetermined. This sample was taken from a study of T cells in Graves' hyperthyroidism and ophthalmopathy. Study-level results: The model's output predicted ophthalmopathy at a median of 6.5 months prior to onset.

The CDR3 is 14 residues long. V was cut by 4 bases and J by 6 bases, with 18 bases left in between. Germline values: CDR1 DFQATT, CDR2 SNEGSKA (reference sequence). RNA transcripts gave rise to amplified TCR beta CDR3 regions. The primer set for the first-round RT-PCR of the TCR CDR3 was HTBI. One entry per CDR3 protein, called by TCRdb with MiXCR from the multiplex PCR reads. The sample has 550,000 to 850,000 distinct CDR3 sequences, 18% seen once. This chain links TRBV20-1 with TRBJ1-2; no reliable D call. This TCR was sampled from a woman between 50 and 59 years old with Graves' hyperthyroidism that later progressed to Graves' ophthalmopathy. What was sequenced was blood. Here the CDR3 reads CSATLTGRTDGYTF. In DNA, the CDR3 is TGCAGTGCTACCCTGACCGGGAGAACGGATGGCTACACCTTC.